Following are 10 T cell receptor beta chains from one sample sequenced in a study of T cells after yellow fever vaccination. Each CDR3 protein gets one entry after TCRdb re-called the 5' RACE reads with MiXCR. Among about 47,000 distinct CDR3 sequences listed, 7.4% were seen once. Sample: CD8+ T cells sorted from PBMCs, taken about 2 weeks after the first yellow fever vaccination. Source of these receptors: a man younger than 35 who received the YFV17D yellow fever vaccine.

This clonotype was found many times. The genes are TRBV13 and TRBJ1-6; 10 nucleotides agree with TRBD1. V shed 3 bases, J shed 9 bases, and the junction held 11 bases outside the gene matches. CDR1 is PRHDT, CDR2 FYEKMQ, per germline (reference sequence). The CDR3 has 17 amino acids. The chain's CDR3 is CASSFGVSGTGASPLHF. The CDR3 bases are TGTGCCAGCAGCTTCGGTGTCAGCGGGACAGGGGCTTCACCCCTCCACTTT.

The rearrangement uses TRBV28 and TRBJ1-2; D remains ambiguous. Germline CDR1 is MDHEN and CDR2 is SYDVKM. V was cut by 9 bases and J by 1 base, with 21 bases left in between. This CDR3 comprises 16 residues. The CDR3 loop reads CASRTAIVTLNYGYTF. CDR3 DNA: TGTGCCAGTCGGACGGCGATTGTCACACTTAACTATGGCTACACCTTC.

The V call is TRBV14, the J call TRBJ2-7; D possibly matches TRBD1 or TRBD2 (5 bases each). The CDR3 totals 15 residues. The germline V and J ends were trimmed by 4 bases and 5 bases, with 18 bases remaining between them. CDR1 and CDR2 (germline): SGHDN, FVKESK. CDR3 sequence (DNA): TGTGCCAGCAGCCCCATAGCCTCGGGACCCGACGAGCAGTACGTC. Protein sequence: CASSPIASGPDEQYV.

This clonotype was detected many times. The rearrangement links TRBV29-1 to TRBJ2-6, with D possibly matching TRBD1 (5 bases). Germline lookup yields CDR1 SQVTM and CDR2 ANQGSEA. The CDR3 has 16 residues. V dropped 4 bases and J dropped 0 bases, with 13 bases sitting between them. In DNA form, the CDR3 reads TGCAGCGTTGTCCCAGGGATTAGCTCTGGGGCCAACGTCCTGACTTTC. It encodes CSVVPGISSGANVLTF.

This clonotype was recorded many times. The chain is built from TRBV29-1 and TRBJ2-3, with a weak D call TRBD2 (6 bases). V was clipped by 0 bases and J by 4 bases, with 17 bases between them. The CDR3 spans 16 residues. Per germline, CDR1 SQVTM and CDR2 ANQGSEA. The CDR3 is CSVEDWETVAADTQYF. The CDR3 nucleotides read TGCAGCGTTGAAGATTGGGAAACTGTAGCGGCAGATACGCAGTATTTT.

The sample holds many counts of this clonotype. This chain links TRBV6-2 or TRBV6-3 with TRBJ1-5; D is ambiguous. The V gene lost 2 bases and the J gene lost 10 bases, with 9 bases spanning the gap. CDR1 MNHEY and CDR2 SVGEGT come from the germline V gene. The CDR3 is 12 amino acids. In DNA, the CDR3 is TGTGCCAGCAGTTACCCTCGAAATCCCCAGCATTTT. Its translation is CASSYPRNPQHF.

This clonotype came up many times. The chain couples TRBV6-5 to TRBJ2-7; 11 bases map to TRBD2. The CDR3 length is 15 residues. Germline V gene sequence: CDR1 MNHEY, CDR2 SVGAGI. V shed 4 bases, J shed 2 bases, and the junction held 4 bases outside the gene matches. The CDR3 reads CASSSGTSGAYEQYF. The CDR3 region has the DNA TGTGCCAGCAGTTCTGGGACTAGCGGAGCCTACGAGCAGTACTTC.

In its sample, this clonotype was seen many times. The rearrangement uses TRBV6-2 or TRBV6-3 and TRBJ2-7; tentative D call: TRBD2 (6 bases). The germline CDR1 and CDR2 sequences are MNHEY and SVGEGT. V lost 2 bases and J 12 bases, leaving 17 bases between the germline ends. The CDR3 length is 13 residues. The chain's CDR3 is CASSYTGSRRGYV. In nucleotides, the CDR3 is TGTGCCAGCAGTTACACCGGGTCCAGGAGGGGGTACGTC.

This clonotype was observed many times. The V call is TRBV7-8, the J call TRBJ2-3; 14 nucleotides agree with TRBD2. V shed 1 base, J shed 0 bases, and the junction held 3 bases outside the gene matches. Germline V CDR1 and CDR2: SGHVS, FQNEAQ. The CDR3 is 18 residues long. The CDR3 DNA reads TGTGCCAGCAGCTTAGGACTAGCGGGGGGGACTAGCACAGATACGCAGTATTTT. It encodes CASSLGLAGGTSTDTQYF.

This clonotype was counted only a few times. CDR3 loop: CASSAYGGLETQYF. The CDR3 DNA is TGTGCCAGCAGCGCGTACGGGGGGCTGGAGACCCAGTACTTC. This rearrangement joins TRBV9 to TRBJ2-5, with D maybe TRBD2 (7 bases). The CDR3 covers 14 residues. Germline CDR1 reads SGDLS; CDR2 reads YYNGEE. Trimming left V 3 bases short and J 5 bases short, with 14 bases between.